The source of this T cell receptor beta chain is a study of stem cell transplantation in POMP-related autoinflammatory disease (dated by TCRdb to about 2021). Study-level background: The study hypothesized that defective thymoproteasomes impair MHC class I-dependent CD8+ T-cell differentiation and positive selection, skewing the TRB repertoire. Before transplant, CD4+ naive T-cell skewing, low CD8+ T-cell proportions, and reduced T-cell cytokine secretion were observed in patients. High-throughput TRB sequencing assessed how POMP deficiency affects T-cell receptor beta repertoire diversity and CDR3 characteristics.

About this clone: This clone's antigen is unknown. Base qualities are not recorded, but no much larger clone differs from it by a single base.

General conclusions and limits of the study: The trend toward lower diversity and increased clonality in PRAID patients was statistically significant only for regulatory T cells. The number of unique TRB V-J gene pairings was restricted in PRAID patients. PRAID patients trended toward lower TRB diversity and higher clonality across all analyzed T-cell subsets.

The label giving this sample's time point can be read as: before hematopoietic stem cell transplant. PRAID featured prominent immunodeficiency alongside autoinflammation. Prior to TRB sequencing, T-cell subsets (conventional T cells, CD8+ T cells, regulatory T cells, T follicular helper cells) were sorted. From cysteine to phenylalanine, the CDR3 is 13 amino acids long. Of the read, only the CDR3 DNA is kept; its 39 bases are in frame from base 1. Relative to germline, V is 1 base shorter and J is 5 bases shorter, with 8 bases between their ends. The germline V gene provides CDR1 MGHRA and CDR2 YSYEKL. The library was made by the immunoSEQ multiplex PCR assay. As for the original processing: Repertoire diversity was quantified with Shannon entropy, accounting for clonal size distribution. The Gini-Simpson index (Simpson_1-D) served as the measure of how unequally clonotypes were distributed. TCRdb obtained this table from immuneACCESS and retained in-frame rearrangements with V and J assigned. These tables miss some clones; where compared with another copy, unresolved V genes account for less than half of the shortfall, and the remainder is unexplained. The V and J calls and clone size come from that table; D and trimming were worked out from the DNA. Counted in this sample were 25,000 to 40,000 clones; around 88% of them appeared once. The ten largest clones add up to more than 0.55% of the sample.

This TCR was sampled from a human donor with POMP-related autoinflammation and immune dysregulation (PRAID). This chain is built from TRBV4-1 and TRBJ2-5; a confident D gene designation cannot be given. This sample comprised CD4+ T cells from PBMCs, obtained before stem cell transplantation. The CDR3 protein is CASSQALGETQYF. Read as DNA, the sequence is TGCGCCAGCAGCCAAGCACTGGGGGAGACCCAGTACTTC.